This entry features one T cell receptor (beta chain) sequence. Antigen specificity is unknown. This sample stems from a study of cytomegalovirus exposure and HLA in healthy donors. The study, taken as a whole, reports: The likely explanation for a cluster of highly shared sequence variants was sequencing artifact. V- and J-gene trimming of TCR beta was linked (in a later analysis) to a missense DCLRE1C variant. CMV serostatus was the sole immune exposure data available. Later analysis indicated greater clonal expansion among HLA-associated TCR beta chains than among equally common other chains.

Trimming removed 10 bases from V and 0 bases from J, with 12 bases in between. Germline V gives CDR1 MNHEY, CDR2 SVGAGI. The CDR3 runs 13 residues. The PCR contained 60 Vbeta and 13 Jbeta primers. TCRdb's copy holds only in-frame clones and misses some; the assay was immunoSEQ multiplex PCR. The data contain roughly 200,000 clones, around 75% of them singletons. The sequenced sample consisted of PBMCs. The sequence came from a woman aged 30 to 39 in good health and CMV-seronegative. The chain combines TRBV6-5 with TRBJ1-1, with D perhaps TRBD1 (5 bases). The CDR3 region is CAIQTGVNTEAFF. CDR3 DNA sequence: TGTGCCATCCAAACAGGCGTGAACACTGAAGCTTTCTTT.